The 26 T cell receptor beta chains below all came from one sample that was sequenced in a study of naive and memory T cell subsets. The beta constant-region primer was an equimolar mix of two oligonucleotides covering TRBC1 and TRBC2. Four rounds of PCR amplified the ligated cDNA using nested alpha and beta constant-region primers plus SP2. TCRdb processed the UMI-ligation and nested PCR reads anew with MiXCR; each CDR3 protein has one entry. The table has roughly 140,000 distinct CDR3 sequences, more than 15% seen once. These receptors' targets are unknown. Findings and limits, study-wide: Naive repertoires, especially CD8, held a few larger clonotypes, possibly memory cells re-expressing CD45RA.

The sequenced material came from naive CD8+ T cells from blood. The receptors were gathered from a human donor in good health.

This clonotype occurred once. The chain has TRBV21-1 and TRBJ2-5; the table's D call TRBD2 went unverified against the DNA. TRBV21-1 is tagged as a pseudogene. The CDR3 covers 15 residues. The CDR3: CASSKGGRAEETQYF. For the CDR3, the DNA is TGTGCCAGCAGCAAAGGCGGCAGGGCTGAAGAGACCCAGTACTTC.

The chain employs TRBV29-1 and TRBJ2-7, with TRBD1 matching 7 bases. Germline CDR1 reads SQVTM; CDR2 reads ANQGSEA. There are 18 residues in the CDR3. The junction had 20 bases not matched to a gene; V was cut back by 4 bases and J by 2 bases. The CDR3 is CSVVGPGRGIPRTYEQYF. The CDR3 region has the DNA TGCAGCGTTGTGGGTCCGGGCAGGGGGATCCCGCGTACCTACGAGCAGTACTTC.

The chain recombines TRBV6-5 with TRBJ2-1, with D hard to call. The V end was cut by 5 bases, the J end by 2 bases, with 10 bases between. Germline V lookup: CDR1 MNHEY, CDR2 SVGAGI. The CDR3 is 14 residues long. CDR3 coding DNA: TGTGCCAGCAGTCAAAATGGACCCTACAATGAGCAGTTCTTC. Encoded protein: CASSQNGPYNEQFF.

This clonotype came up a few times. The chain links TRBV11-2 to TRBJ1-4; D is possibly TRBD1 (5 bases). The CDR3 spans 17 residues. Germline CDR1 is SGHAT and CDR2 is FQNNGV. V was pared by 5 bases and J by 0 bases, with 16 bases between. The CDR3 sequence is CASSPNPTAATNEKLFF. In DNA form, the CDR3 reads TGTGCCAGCAGCCCCAACCCGACAGCTGCAACTAATGAAAAACTGTTTTTT.

The J gene is TRBJ2-1, the V gene TRBV28; D gene unclear. The V and J ends lost 7 bases and 6 bases respectively, with 13 bases between them. The CDR3 extends over 13 amino acids. The germline V gene has CDR1 MDHEN and CDR2 SYDVKM. Here the CDR3 reads CASTEVHSNEQFF. The CDR3 DNA follows: TGTGCCAGCACCGAAGTCCACAGCAATGAGCAGTTCTTC. The variable domain in full, with the rest retrieved from reference TRBV28 and TRBJ2-1, is DVKVTQSSRYLVKRTGEKVFLECVQDMDHENMFWYRQDPGLGLRLIYFSYDVKMKEKGDIPEGYSVSREKKERFSLILESASTNQTSMYLCASTEVHSNEQFFGPGTRLTVL.

This clonotype was found a few times. This chain joins TRBV20-1 and TRBJ2-3; D unclear. V lost 2 bases and J lost 0, with 6 bases in between. There are 13 residues in the CDR3. Germline V gene sequence: CDR1 DFQATT, CDR2 SNEGSKA (reference sequence). In DNA form, the CDR3 reads TGCAGTGCTAGAAGGTTTAGCACAGATACGCAGTATTTT. Amino acids: CSARRFSTDTQYF.

The V gene is TRBV6-2 or TRBV6-3, the J gene TRBJ2-7, with D perhaps TRBD2 (5 bases). The V and J ends lost 4 bases and 3 bases respectively, with 7 bases between them. CDR1 is MNHEY and CDR2 is SVGEGT in the germline V gene. This CDR3 is 12 amino acids long. The CDR3 loop reads CASSSGYYEQYF. The CDR3 bases are TGTGCCAGCAGTTCGGGGTACTACGAGCAGTACTTC.

About this clonotype itself: The junction does not match germline at one end; this may be a read error. J is TRBJ2-6 and V is TRBV29-1; unclear D gene. The CDR3 has 18 residues. Germline loops: CDR1 SQVTM, CDR2 ANQGSEA. CDR3 region: CSIEDLGSHSSGANVLTF. The CDR3 nucleotides read TGCAGCATTGAAGATCTAGGCAGCCATTCCTCTGGGGCCAACGTCCTGACTTTC. Full variable domain (outside the CDR3, taken from reference TRBV29-1 and TRBJ2-6): SAVISQKPSRDICQRGTSLTIQCQVDSQVTMMFWYRQQPGQSLTLIATANQGSEATYESGFVIDKFPISRPNLTFSTLTVSNMSPEDSSIYLCSIEDLGSHSSGANVLTFGAGSRLTVL.

This rearrangement joins TRBV4-1 to TRBJ2-2; D gene unclear. This CDR3 has 13 amino acids. V lost 1 base, J lost 8 bases, and 8 bases lay in between. CDR1 is MGHRA and CDR2 is YSYEKL in the germline V gene. The CDR3 here is CASSQVVRGELFF. CDR3 in DNA: TGCGCCAGCAGCCAAGTAGTAAGGGGGGAGCTGTTTTTT.

V and J are TRBV5-1 and TRBJ2-1; D perhaps matches TRBD2 (6 bases). This CDR3 has 17 amino acids. Germline lookup yields CDR1 SGHRS and CDR2 YFSETQ. V was clipped by 3 bases and J by 0 bases, with 16 bases between them. The CDR3 DNA sequence: TGCGCCAGCAGCTCCATCTCGGGACTCAGCTCCTACAATGAGCAGTTCTTC. Translating it yields CASSSISGLSSYNEQFF.

This clonotype has just a few counts. V gene TRBV5-5 combines with J gene TRBJ2-3, with D tentatively TRBD2 (5 bases). CDR3 length equals 15 residues. Germline CDR1 and CDR2: SGHKS and YYEKEE (reference sequence). Trimming took 1 base from V and 3 from J, leaving 12 bases between them. This CDR3 is CASSLSPGSTDTQYF. The CDR3 coding sequence is TGTGCCAGCAGCTTGAGCCCGGGAAGTACAGATACGCAGTATTTT.

This clonotype came up once. A much larger clone differs from this one at a single base, so this may be a read error. J is TRBJ2-7 and V is TRBV9, with 9 bases matching TRBD2. The CDR3 contains 13 residues. CDR1 is SGDLS, CDR2 YYNGEE, per germline. Trimming cost V 2 bases and J 6 bases; bases outside gene matches: 3. CDR3 in amino acids: CASSVRTSAEQYF. Written as DNA, the CDR3 is TGTGCCAGCAGCGTTAGGACTAGCGCCGAGCAGTACTTC.

The genes are TRBV6-1 and TRBJ2-2; weak D call: TRBD2 (6 bases). V was shortened by 7 bases and J by 5 bases, with 20 bases between the two germline ends. The length of the CDR3 is 16 residues. Germline CDR1 is MNHNS and CDR2 is SASEGT. CDR3 amino acids: CASKTDRPSVTGELFF. The CDR3 DNA follows: TGTGCCAGCAAAACCGATCGGCCTAGCGTGACCGGGGAGCTGTTTTTT.

This clonotype was found a few times. The rearrangement joins TRBV4-3 to TRBJ2-7; TRBD1 matches 7 bases. With V trimmed by 4 bases and J by 3 bases, 6 bases remained unmatched. Looked up from germline, CDR1 is LGHNA and CDR2 is YSLEER. CDR3 length: 14 residues. The CDR3 region is CASSPRTGVYEQYF. The DNA for the CDR3 is TGCGCCAGCAGCCCAAGGACAGGCGTCTACGAGCAGTACTTC.

This chain links TRBV28 with TRBJ1-2; TRBD1 matches at 7 bases. Germline CDR1 and CDR2: MDHEN and SYDVKM. The CDR3 length is 13 residues. V trimming: 6 bases; J trimming: 4 bases; junction bases outside the gene matches: 5. CDR3 sequence: CASRQQGSYGYTF. In nucleotides, the CDR3 is TGTGCCAGCAGGCAACAGGGGTCCTATGGCTACACCTTC.

This clonotype has a handful of counts. CDR3 loop: CASSEGHDPEAFF. The CDR3 DNA sequence: TGTGCCAGCAGTGAAGGCCACGACCCTGAAGCTTTCTTT. The chain has TRBV6-1 and TRBJ1-1; unclear D gene. Germline values: CDR1 MNHNS, CDR2 SASEGT. This CDR3 contains 13 residues. The ends were cut back, 1 base at V and 6 bases at J, with 9 bases in the middle.

This sequence joins TRBV9 and TRBJ1-5, with D unclear. The CDR3 runs 14 residues. Trimming cost V 4 bases and J 3 bases, with 11 bases left between them. Germline CDR1 reads SGDLS; CDR2 reads YYNGEE. The CDR3, as DNA: TGTGCCAGCAGCCCACTGGACGACAATCAGCCCCAGCATTTT. Translation gives CASSPLDDNQPQHF.

J is TRBJ2-7 and V is TRBV29-1, with D possibly being TRBD1 (5 bases). CDR1 and CDR2 (germline): SQVTM, ANQGSEA. The CDR3 spans 12 residues. Trimming took off 7 bases at V and 4 bases at J, with 14 bases between the two ends. The DNA for the CDR3 is TGCAGCGGTATACAGGATCCTTACGAGCAGTACTTC. Encoded protein: CSGIQDPYEQYF.

The gene calls are TRBV27 and TRBJ2-7, with a possible D match to TRBD1 (8 bases). In germline, CDR1 is MNHEY, CDR2 SMNVEV (reference sequence). CDR3 size: 13 residues. V was clipped by 11 bases and J by 7 bases, with 21 bases between them. CDR3 protein: CAAGAGGFQEQYF. The CDR3 DNA reads as TGTGCCGCGGGGGCAGGGGGCTTCCAAGAGCAGTACTTC.

At least ten counts were recorded for this clonotype. CDR3 in DNA: TGCGCCAGCAGCCAAGAGACAGGCAGCTCCTACGAGCAGTACTTC. Protein sequence: CASSQETGSSYEQYF. This chain joins TRBV4-1 and TRBJ2-7; perhaps TRBD1 as D (6 bases). Trimming took 0 bases from V and 0 from J, leaving 9 bases between them. The germline gives CDR1 MGHRA, CDR2 YSYEKL. The CDR3 sequence is 15 residues long.

The J gene is TRBJ2-7, the V gene TRBV29-1, with 8 bases fitting TRBD2. The CDR3 totals 13 residues. Germline V gene data show CDR1 as SQVTM and CDR2 as ANQGSEA. Trimming at V came to 5 bases and at J to 3 bases, leaving 6 bases not matched to a gene. The CDR3 DNA reads TGCAGCGTTACCGGGACTAGAAGCTACGAGCAGTACTTC. Amino acids: CSVTGTRSYEQYF.

The V call is TRBV4-1, the J call TRBJ2-7; 7 nucleotides line up with TRBD1. V gave up 1 base and J gave up 3 bases; unmatched junction bases: 6. This CDR3 region has 15 residues. The germline gives CDR1 MGHRA, CDR2 YSYEKL. CDR3 nucleotides: TGCGCCAGCAGCCAAGCCAACAGGGGCTTCTACGAGCAGTACTTC. Translation: CASSQANRGFYEQYF.

This chain uses TRBV12-5 with TRBJ2-1; D might be TRBD2 (6 bases). V lost 0 bases and J lost 9, with 27 bases in between. Germline V lookup: CDR1 LGHNT, CDR2 FRNRAP. The CDR3 sequence is 19 residues long. CDR3 residues: CASGLVPTGVLWGYFEQFF. CDR3 coding DNA: TGTGCTAGTGGTTTGGTACCAACGGGGGTCCTGTGGGGATATTTTGAGCAGTTCTTC.

This clonotype occurred a few times. The chain uses TRBV2 and TRBJ2-5, with D perhaps TRBD2 (5 bases). The V end lost 8 bases, the J end lost 0 bases, and 19 bases lay between the germline ends. The CDR3 is made up of 16 amino acids. Germline lookup yields CDR1 SNHLY and CDR2 FYNNEI. The CDR3 sequence: CASSPPDSADQETQYF. The CDR3 DNA reads as TGTGCCAGCTCTCCCCCGGATAGCGCAGACCAAGAGACCCAGTACTTC.

There are many counts of this clonotype. The rearrangement uses TRBV20-1 and TRBJ2-5; 9 bases are a match to TRBD2. Germline values: CDR1 DFQATT, CDR2 SNEGSKA (reference sequence). CDR3 length: 16 amino acids. Trimming at V came to 1 base and at J to 5 bases, leaving 11 bases not matched to a gene. CDR3 in DNA: TGCAGTGCTAGAGTTAGCGGGAGTATTGTGGGGGAGACCCAGTACTTC. Its translation is CSARVSGSIVGETQYF.

In its sample, this clonotype was seen a few times. The chain employs TRBV7-6 and TRBJ2-1; 10 bases fit TRBD2. CDR1 and CDR2 from the germline V gene are SGHVS and FNYEAQ. The CDR3 is 14 amino acids. J was trimmed by 7 bases and V by 6 bases; bases with no gene match: 6. The CDR3 protein is CASSWLAGVNEQFF. The CDR3 DNA reads as TGTGCCAGCAGTTGGCTAGCGGGAGTGAATGAGCAGTTCTTC.